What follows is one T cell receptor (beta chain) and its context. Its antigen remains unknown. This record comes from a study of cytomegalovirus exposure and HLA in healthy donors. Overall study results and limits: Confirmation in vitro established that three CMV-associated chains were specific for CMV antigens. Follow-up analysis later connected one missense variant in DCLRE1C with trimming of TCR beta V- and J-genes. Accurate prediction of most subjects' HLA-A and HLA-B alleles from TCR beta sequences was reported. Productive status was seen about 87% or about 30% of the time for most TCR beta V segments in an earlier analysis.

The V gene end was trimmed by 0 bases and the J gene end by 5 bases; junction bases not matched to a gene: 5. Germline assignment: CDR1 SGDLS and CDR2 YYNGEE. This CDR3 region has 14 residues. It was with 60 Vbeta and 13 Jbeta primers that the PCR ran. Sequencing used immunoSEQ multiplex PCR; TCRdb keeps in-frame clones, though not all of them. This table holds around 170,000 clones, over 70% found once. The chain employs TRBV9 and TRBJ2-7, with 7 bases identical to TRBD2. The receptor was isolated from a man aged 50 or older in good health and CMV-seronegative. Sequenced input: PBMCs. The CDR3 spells CASSVGGREHEQYF. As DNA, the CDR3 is TGTGCCAGCAGCGTAGGGGGGAGGGAACACGAGCAGTACTTC.